The 31 T cell receptor beta chains in this list originate from one sample, sequenced in a study of shared clonotypes between healthy human individuals. Method: immunoSEQ multiplex PCR; TCRdb's copy keeps in-frame clones and lacks some. The sample lists approximately 400,000 clones, 90% to 98% occurring once. The sequencing input was memory CD8+ T cells sorted from blood. The subset is: CD45RO+ cells pooled with CCR7-negative TemRA cells. Receptors originate from a man aged 30 to 39 in good health.

This sequence joins TRBV19 and TRBJ2-5; perhaps TRBD1 as D (6 bases). Germline V gives CDR1 LNHDA, CDR2 SQIVND (reference sequence). V lost 3 bases and J lost 5, with 10 bases in between. The CDR3 spans 13 residues. In nucleotides, the CDR3 is TGTGCCAGTAGTATCACAGGGTACGAGACCCAGTACTTC. It codes for CASSITGYETQYF.

This chain uses TRBV6-1 with TRBJ2-7; 9 bases line up with TRBD1. The germline V gene encodes CDR1 MNHNS and CDR2 SASEGT. The CDR3 spans 14 residues. V was clipped by 6 bases and J by 2 bases; unmatched bases: 5. The CDR3 is CASRTTGGTYEQYF. The CDR3 DNA reads as TGTGCCAGCAGGACGACAGGGGGGACCTACGAGCAGTACTTC.

This chain links TRBV2 with TRBJ1-1; D not certain. The CDR3 runs to 13 residues. The germline gives CDR1 SNHLY, CDR2 FYNNEI. Trimming pared 1 base from V and 4 bases from J, leaving 7 bases between. The CDR3 protein is CASSEVIGTEAFF. The CDR3, as DNA: TGTGCCAGCAGTGAAGTGATTGGCACTGAAGCTTTCTTT. The whole variable domain, remainder taken from reference TRBV2 and TRBJ1-1, is EPEVTQTPSHQVTQMGQEVILRCVPISNHLYFYWYRQILGQKVEFLVSFYNNEISEKSEIFDDQFSVERPDGSNFTLKIRSTKLEDSAMYFCASSEVIGTEAFFGQGTRLTVV.

The chain is built from TRBV15 and TRBJ1-3; D perhaps matches TRBD1 (6 bases). Germline CDR1 LNHNV, CDR2 YYDKDF (reference sequence). V was cut by 0 bases and J by 8 bases, with 11 bases left in between. The CDR3 has 14 amino acids. Here the CDR3 reads CATSRDGGRDTIYF. The DNA for the CDR3 is TGTGCCACCAGCAGAGACGGGGGCAGGGACACCATATATTTT.

The genes are TRBV15 and TRBJ2-3; TRBD2 is a possible D gene (7 bases). Trimming removed 0 bases at V and 3 bases at J, with 19 bases between. Germline assignment: CDR1 LNHNV and CDR2 YYDKDF (reference sequence). This CDR3 contains 18 residues. Here the CDR3 reads CATSRDYDRGASTDTQYF. CDR3 bases: TGTGCCACCAGCAGAGATTATGATCGGGGGGCTAGTACAGATACGCAGTATTTT.

This clone came up once. The V and J genes are TRBV10-1 and TRBJ2-7; TRBD1 matches at 8 bases. V lost 3 bases and J lost 3; bases outside the gene matches: 7. In germline, CDR1 is WNHNN, CDR2 SYGVQD (reference sequence). The CDR3 consists of 15 residues. DNA of the CDR3: TGCGCCAGCAGTGACCACAGGGGGTTACGCTACGAGCAGTACTTC. This gives the protein CASSDHRGLRYEQYF.

The V gene is TRBV6-5, the J gene TRBJ1-1; no definite D call. The CDR3 has 14 residues. Germline V gives CDR1 MNHEY, CDR2 SVGAGI. With 0 bases removed from V and 6 bases from J, the gap between germline ends came to 11 bases. CDR3 nucleotides: TGTGCCAGCAGTTACTCGAACAGAAGGGCTGAAGCTTTCTTT. Translated, it gives CASSYSNRRAEAFF.

The rearrangement links TRBV28 to TRBJ1-2; a possible D gene is TRBD1 (5 bases). Germline CDR1 reads MDHEN; CDR2 reads SYDVKM. The V end lost 4 bases, the J end lost 7 bases, and 10 bases lay between the germline ends. The CDR3 covers 12 residues. The CDR3 spells CASSSTTVGYTF. The CDR3 region has the DNA TGTGCCAGCAGTTCGACGACAGTTGGCTACACCTTC.

The V and J genes are TRBV13 and TRBJ2-1; TRBD2 matches 7 bases. Germline V gene sequence: CDR1 PRHDT, CDR2 FYEKMQ (reference sequence). Germline trimming cut 1 base from V and 4 bases from J; bases unmatched to any gene: 7. The CDR3 consists of 16 residues. CDR3 nucleotide sequence: TGTGCCAGCAGCTTAGTAGGTAGCGGGCCGTACAATGAGCAGTTCTTC. As protein: CASSLVGSGPYNEQFF.

This clone was observed once. V is TRBV7-9 and J is TRBJ2-1; 8 positions match TRBD2. The CDR3 covers 17 residues. CDR1 and CDR2 from the germline V gene are SEHNR and FQNEAQ (reference sequence). V lost 2 bases, J lost 3 bases, and 9 bases stayed unmatched. The CDR3 DNA reads TGTGCCAGCAGCTTAAAGCGGGAGTTCCTTTTCTACAATGAGCAGTTCTTC. Protein sequence: CASSLKREFLFYNEQFF.

This chain connects TRBV2 to TRBJ2-2; TRBD2 aligns across 7 bases. Germline assignment: CDR1 SNHLY and CDR2 FYNNEI. V lost 1 base to trimming and J lost 4 bases; unmatched junction nucleotides: 6. There are 16 residues in the CDR3. The CDR3 sequence is CASSEDRRGFTGELFF. CDR3 nucleotide sequence: TGTGCCAGCAGTGAAGATAGGCGGGGGTTCACCGGGGAGCTGTTTTTT.

The V and J genes are TRBV7-3 and TRBJ2-2; D uncertain. The CDR3 is 14 amino acids. In germline, CDR1 is SGHTA, CDR2 FQGTGA. V was shortened by 5 bases and J by 5 bases, with 12 bases between the two germline ends. The CDR3 is CASSATVGTGELFF. The CDR3 nucleotides are TGTGCCAGCAGCGCGACTGTGGGTACCGGGGAGCTGTTTTTT.

This chain links TRBV9 with TRBJ2-3; TRBD2 is a possible D gene (6 bases). CDR3 length equals 15 residues. V was clipped by 0 bases and J by 2 bases, with 10 bases between them. Germline CDR1 is SGDLS and CDR2 is YYNGEE. CDR3 loop: CASSVGGGATDTQYF. The CDR3 DNA sequence: TGTGCCAGCAGCGTAGGGGGAGGCGCCACAGATACGCAGTATTTT.

The table lists this clone with a count of one. In nucleotides, the CDR3 is TGTGCCAGCAGCTTTGGGTTGCCTCCAATGAACACTGAAGCTTTCTTT. Translation: CASSFGLPPMNTEAFF. J is TRBJ1-1 and V is TRBV5-4; D is ambiguous. The CDR3 contains 16 residues. CDR1 is SGHNT and CDR2 is YYREEE in the germline V gene (reference sequence). Trimming took 2 bases from V and 0 from J, leaving 14 bases between them.

The CDR3 nucleotides read TGTGCCAGCAGCTTAATGAGGGGGCCCAATGAGCAGTTCTTC. As protein: CASSLMRGPNEQFF. V usage is TRBV7-9 and J usage is TRBJ2-1; 7 positions agree with TRBD1. Germline V gene sequence: CDR1 SEHNR, CDR2 FQNEAQ (reference sequence). CDR3 size: 14 residues. V lost 2 bases and J lost 6; bases outside the gene matches: 4.

This clone occurred a few times. The chain carries TRBV5-4 and TRBJ1-1; D not certain. The CDR3 is made up of 15 amino acids. V lost 0 bases and J lost 0, with 9 bases in between. Looked up from germline, CDR1 is SGHNT and CDR2 is YYREEE (reference sequence). The CDR3: CASSLAGGMNTEAFF. In DNA, the CDR3 is TGTGCCAGCAGCTTGGCGGGAGGCATGAACACTGAAGCTTTCTTT.

This chain uses TRBV27 with TRBJ2-1; TRBD1 agrees at 9 bases. J lost 8 bases, V lost 5 bases, and 7 bases had no gene match. The germline gives CDR1 MNHEY, CDR2 SMNVEV (reference sequence). The length of the CDR3 is 14 residues. The CDR3 is CASSAGTGPYEQFF. The CDR3 DNA is TGTGCCAGCAGTGCCGGGACAGGGCCATATGAGCAGTTCTTC.

The chain uses TRBV11-2 and TRBJ2-7, with TRBD2 as a possible D gene (5 bases). The CDR3 is 13 amino acids. Trimming took 5 bases from V and 1 from J, leaving 9 bases between them. Germline values: CDR1 SGHAT, CDR2 FQNNGV. CDR3 residues: CASSALVSYEQYF. The CDR3 DNA follows: TGTGCCAGCAGCGCACTAGTGTCCTACGAGCAGTACTTC.

The chain links TRBV6-6 to TRBJ2-1, with D tentatively TRBD1 (5 bases). Germline V gene data show CDR1 as MNHNY and CDR2 as SVGAGI (reference sequence). This CDR3 has 16 residues. Deletions cut 6 bases from V and 0 bases from J, with 15 bases between. CDR3 coding DNA: TGTGCCAGCAGGGACCGACAGACCCGCTCCTACAATGAGCAGTTCTTC. Amino acids: CASRDRQTRSYNEQFF.

The genes are TRBV6-4 and TRBJ2-3; TRBD2 aligns across 9 bases. The CDR3 is made up of 21 amino acids. Trimming removed 2 bases from V and 5 bases from J; junction bases left unmatched: 23. Per the germline V gene, CDR1 is MRHNA and CDR2 is SNTAGT. CDR3: CASSDPWEGLRKGAGGDTQYF. Here the CDR3 DNA reads TGTGCCAGCAGTGACCCCTGGGAGGGGCTTCGAAAGGGAGCGGGAGGAGATACGCAGTATTTT.

Comment on this clone: Within the sample, other DNA sequences also encode this same CDR3. The rearrangement uses TRBV2 and TRBJ2-7; D unresolved. CDR1 SNHLY and CDR2 FYNNEI come from the germline V gene. The CDR3 has 10 residues. Trimming removed 3 bases from V and 4 bases from J, with 1 base in between. The CDR3 is CASSEYEQYF. The CDR3 DNA is TGTGCCAGCAGTGAGTACGAGCAGTACTTC.

This chain uses TRBV7-6 with TRBJ2-3; D unresolved. Germline values: CDR1 SGHVS, CDR2 FNYEAQ. V was shortened by 1 base and J by 6 bases, with 11 bases between the two germline ends. This CDR3 region has 14 residues. CDR3 DNA: TGTGCCAGCAGCTTAGTGGCTCTCCCGGATACGCAGTATTTT. Its translation is CASSLVALPDTQYF.

The gene calls are TRBV28 and TRBJ2-1; the D is unclear. Trimming removed 2 bases from V and 3 bases from J, with 5 bases in between. CDR1 is MDHEN and CDR2 is SYDVKM in the germline V gene. The CDR3 contains 13 residues. CDR3 in amino acids: CASSLDGYNEQFF. In DNA form, the CDR3 reads TGTGCCAGCAGTTTAGACGGCTACAATGAGCAGTTCTTC.

The chain employs TRBV4-1 and TRBJ2-7; unclear D gene. V dropped 1 base and J dropped 0 bases, with 4 bases sitting between them. The germline gives CDR1 MGHRA, CDR2 YSYEKL. The CDR3 runs to 13 residues. The DNA for the CDR3 is TGCGCCAGCAGCCAAGCTAGCTCCTACGAGCAGTACTTC. Protein sequence: CASSQASSYEQYF.

V usage is TRBV29-1 and J usage is TRBJ2-3, with D unresolved. Trimming left V 4 bases short and J 2 bases short, with 4 bases between. CDR3 length: 11 residues. Germline CDR1 is SQVTM and CDR2 is ANQGSEA. The CDR3 loop is CSVGITDTQYF. The DNA for the CDR3 is TGCAGCGTTGGTATCACAGATACGCAGTATTTT.

This sequence joins TRBV7-9 and TRBJ2-7; TRBD2 matches at 13 bases. The CDR3 is 13 amino acids. Germline CDR1 reads SEHNR; CDR2 reads FQNEAQ (reference sequence). Losses at the gene ends were 5 bases for V and 12 bases for J; bases not matched to a gene: 7. The chain's CDR3 is CASSLGLAGVLYF. The CDR3, as DNA: TGTGCCAGCAGCCTTGGACTAGCGGGAGTGCTGTACTTC.

This chain uses TRBV27 with TRBJ2-5; 14 bases are shared with TRBD2. V was pared by 2 bases and J by 6 bases, with 5 bases of the junction left unmatched. Germline V CDR1 and CDR2: MNHEY, SMNVEV (reference sequence). CDR3 length: 16 amino acids. CDR3 region: CASSLVGTSGRKTQYF. Written as DNA, the CDR3 is TGTGCCAGCAGTTTAGTAGGGACTAGCGGGAGAAAGACCCAGTACTTC.

This chain joins TRBV29-1 and TRBJ2-2; D call uncertain. The CDR3 totals 13 residues. Germline CDR1 SQVTM, CDR2 ANQGSEA. Trimming shortened V by 4 bases and J by 1 base, and 7 bases separated the two germline ends. This CDR3 reads CSVGLMNTGELFF. Written as DNA, the CDR3 is TGCAGCGTTGGACTGATGAACACCGGGGAGCTGTTTTTT.

V gene TRBV5-1 combines with J gene TRBJ2-1, with 10 positions matching TRBD2. Germline loops: CDR1 SGHRS, CDR2 YFSETQ. Trimming cost V 0 bases and J 15 bases; bases outside gene matches: 12. The CDR3 contains 15 residues. CDR3 nucleotides: TGCGCCAGCAGCTTGGGTCTTCTAGCGGGAGTAGGTCGGTTCTTC. Its protein is CASSLGLLAGVGRFF.

V usage is TRBV18 and J usage is TRBJ2-7; D might be TRBD1 (6 bases). V was shortened by 3 bases and J by 3 bases, with 15 bases between the two germline ends. The CDR3 is made up of 15 amino acids. Looked up from germline, CDR1 is KGHSH and CDR2 is LQKENI. The CDR3 sequence: CASSPRGRDNYEQYF. CDR3 in DNA: TGTGCCAGCTCACCCCGAGGCAGGGACAACTACGAGCAGTACTTC.

The V and J genes are TRBV28 and TRBJ1-5; possibly TRBD1 for D (5 bases). V lost 7 bases and J lost 0, with 16 bases in between. Germline CDR1 and CDR2: MDHEN and SYDVKM. This CDR3 spans 16 amino acids. The CDR3 DNA reads as TGTGCCAGCACCATTCAGGGTCAGGATAGCAATCAGCCCCAGCATTTT. Translation gives CASTIQGQDSNQPQHF.